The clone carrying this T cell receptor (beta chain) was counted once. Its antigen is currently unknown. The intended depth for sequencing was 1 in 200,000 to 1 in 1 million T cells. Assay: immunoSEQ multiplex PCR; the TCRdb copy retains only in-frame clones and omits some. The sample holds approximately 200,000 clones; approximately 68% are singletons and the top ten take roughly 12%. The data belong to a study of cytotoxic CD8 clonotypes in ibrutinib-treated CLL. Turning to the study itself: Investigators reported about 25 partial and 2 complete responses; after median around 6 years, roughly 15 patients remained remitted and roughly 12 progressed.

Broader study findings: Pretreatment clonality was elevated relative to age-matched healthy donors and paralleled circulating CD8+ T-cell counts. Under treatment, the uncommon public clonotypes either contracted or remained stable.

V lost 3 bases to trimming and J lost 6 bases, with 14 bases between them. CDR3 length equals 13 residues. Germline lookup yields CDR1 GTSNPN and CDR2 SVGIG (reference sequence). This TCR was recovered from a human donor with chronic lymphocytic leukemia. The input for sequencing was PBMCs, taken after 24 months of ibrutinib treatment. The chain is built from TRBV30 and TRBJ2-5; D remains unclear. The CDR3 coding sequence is TGTGCCTGGAGGCTAGGTCGTGCGCAGACCCAGTACTTC. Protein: CAWRLGRAQTQYF.